In its sample, the clone carrying this T cell receptor (beta chain) was seen a few times. Its specificity is unknown. This record belongs to a study of T cells in localized non-small cell lung cancer. Study-level findings and limits: Greater blood T cell density accompanied longer overall survival. Only one tumor region was sequenced, so heterogeneity remains possible. Adjacent lung held a median about 57 of the top 100 tumor clones.

V shed 4 bases and J shed 1 base, with 21 bases lying between them. CDR1 and CDR2 from the germline V gene are SGHAT and FQNNGV. The CDR3 is made up of 18 amino acids. The assay was immunoSEQ multiplex PCR, and TCRdb's table has in-frame clones only and misses some. This table holds about 59,000 clones, roughly 90% found once. Specimen: peripheral blood, collected before any cancer treatment. This TCR came from a woman aged 40 to 75 with stage I lung adenocarcinoma. The chain recombines TRBV11-2 with TRBJ2-3, with a weak D call TRBD2 (6 bases). The CDR3 region has the DNA TGTGCCAGCAGCTCGTCGCCGCCGTTTGGGAGGCGCACAGATACGCAGTATTTT. Its protein product is CASSSSPPFGRRTDTQYF.